This T cell receptor (beta chain) was obtained from a study of vaccination and CD4 T cells after COVID-19. As for the study in general: The post-COVID sampling time was a median roughly 100 days after diagnosis, ranging from 35 to 161. Notes on the study in general: Within the convalescent patients, a median roughly 87% of the SARS-CoV-2-reactive clones were ones that appeared only post-vaccination.

An Oncomine TCR Beta short-read assay was used to sequence the DNA from cultured CD4+ T cells. One entry per CDR3 protein, called by TCRdb with MiXCR from the PCR reads. Among about 24,000 distinct CDR3 sequences listed, around 30% were seen once. The V gene lost 2 bases and the J gene lost 9 bases, with 4 bases spanning the gap. This CDR3 is built from 11 residues. Germline CDR1 and CDR2: KGHDR and SFDVKD. A word on this clonotype: Antigen specificity is unknown.

The sample's time point: late sampling 161 to 241 days after vaccination in a few convalescent patients. Treatment given: approximately 9-day PBMC culture with coronavirus spike peptide pools or control peptides (ViraFEST assay). ViraFEST used peptide pools to expand antigen-specific T cells and subsequently sequenced their TCRs. The chain is built from TRBV24-1 and TRBJ2-1, with no clear D. Sequences were derived from CD4+ T cells from blood, cultured in vitro, sampled about 7 months after SARS-CoV-2 vaccination. This TCR was sampled from a human donor who had recovered from COVID-19. The CDR3 here is CATSDWGEQFF. CDR3 coding DNA: TGTGCCACCAGTGATTGGGGTGAGCAGTTCTTC.